This T cell receptor beta chain was profiled in a study of blood T cell repertoires in COVID-19. For the study at large: Samples came from the United States, Italy and Spain, spanning acute and convalescent COVID-19. T cells, B-cell-depleted T cells, or PBMCs provided the cDNA or gDNA that served as material.

The CDR3 has 14 residues. Germline V gives CDR1 SEHNR, CDR2 FQNEAQ (reference sequence). J lost 8 bases, V lost 3 bases, and 6 bases had no gene match. Generated by immunoSEQ multiplex PCR, the TCRdb table keeps only in-frame clones and is missing some. The table has under 250,000 clones, 84% seen once; the top ten hold around 13%. This chain connects TRBV7-9 to TRBJ1-4, with 7 bases that match TRBD1. The source is a human donor in a cohort sampled during active COVID-19. The source material was peripheral blood. CDR3 nucleotide sequence: TGTGCCAGCAGCTTCGGACAGGCGGGCGAAAAACTGTTTTTT. Its translation is CASSFGQAGEKLFF.